This T cell receptor beta chain appears in the sequencing data of a study of shared clonotypes between healthy human individuals. Study context: Each donor had three CD4 naive, three CD4 memory, two CD8 naive and one CD8 memory plate.

This clone is a singleton in its sample. Repertoires were generated with immunoSEQ multiplex PCR, while TCRdb's copy carries only in-frame clones and drops some. The repertoire holds 90,000 to 130,000 clones, with about 71% as singletons. Those who donated, Caucasian adults without exception, all lived in Nashville, Tennessee. Input material: memory CD8+ T cells sorted from blood. Subset denoted: CD45RO+ cells pooled with CCR7-negative TemRA cells. This sequence was found in a woman aged 30 to 39 in good health.

CDR3 nucleotides: TGTGCCACCAGGTACGGGGGTTCATCTGGCTACACCTTC. Protein sequence: CATRYGGSSGYTF. This chain connects TRBV15 to TRBJ1-2; a weak D match, TRBD1 (5 bases). The CDR3 length is 13 residues. The germline CDR1 and CDR2 sequences are LNHNV and YYDKDF (reference sequence). With 6 bases removed from V and 7 bases from J, the gap between germline ends came to 15 bases.